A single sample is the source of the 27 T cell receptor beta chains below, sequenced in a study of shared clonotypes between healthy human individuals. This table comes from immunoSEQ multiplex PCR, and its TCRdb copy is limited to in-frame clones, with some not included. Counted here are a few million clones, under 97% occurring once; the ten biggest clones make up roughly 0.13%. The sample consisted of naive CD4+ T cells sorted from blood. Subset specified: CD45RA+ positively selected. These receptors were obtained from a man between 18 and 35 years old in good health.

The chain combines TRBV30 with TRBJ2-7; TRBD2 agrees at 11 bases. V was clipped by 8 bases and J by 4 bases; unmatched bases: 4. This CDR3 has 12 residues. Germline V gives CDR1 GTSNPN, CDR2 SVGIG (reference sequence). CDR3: CAGTSGPYEQYF. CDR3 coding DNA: TGTGCCGGGACTAGCGGACCGTACGAGCAGTACTTC.

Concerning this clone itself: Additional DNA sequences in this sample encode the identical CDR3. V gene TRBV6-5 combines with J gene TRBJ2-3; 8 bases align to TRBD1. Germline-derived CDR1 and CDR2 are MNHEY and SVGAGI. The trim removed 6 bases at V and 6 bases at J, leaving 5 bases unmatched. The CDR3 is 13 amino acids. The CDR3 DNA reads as TGTGCCAGCAGCCGACAGGGGAGGGATACGCAGTATTTT. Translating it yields CASSRQGRDTQYF.

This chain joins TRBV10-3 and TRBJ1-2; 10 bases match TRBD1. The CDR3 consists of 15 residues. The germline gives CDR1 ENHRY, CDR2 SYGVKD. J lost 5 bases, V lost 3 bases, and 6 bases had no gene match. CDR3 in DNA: TGTGCCATCAGTGAAGCGGGACAGGGGTATTATGGCTACACCTTC. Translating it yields CAISEAGQGYYGYTF.

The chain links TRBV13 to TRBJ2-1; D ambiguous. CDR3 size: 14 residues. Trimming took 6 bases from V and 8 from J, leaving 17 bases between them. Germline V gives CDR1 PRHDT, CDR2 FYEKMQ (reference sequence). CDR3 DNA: TGTGCCAGCAGACCCCCCTATCAACCGCATGAGCAGTTCTTC. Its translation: CASRPPYQPHEQFF.

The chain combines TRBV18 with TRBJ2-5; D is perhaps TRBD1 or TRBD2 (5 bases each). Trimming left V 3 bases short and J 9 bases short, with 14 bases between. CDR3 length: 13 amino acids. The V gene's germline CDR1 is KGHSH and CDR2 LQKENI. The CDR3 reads CASSPDPQEAQYF. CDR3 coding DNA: TGTGCCAGCTCACCGGACCCACAGGAGGCCCAGTACTTC.

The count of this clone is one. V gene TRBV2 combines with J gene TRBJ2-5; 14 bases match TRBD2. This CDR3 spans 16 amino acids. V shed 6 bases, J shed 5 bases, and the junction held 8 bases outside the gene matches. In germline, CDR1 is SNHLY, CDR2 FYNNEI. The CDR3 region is CASSLGTSGSGETQYF. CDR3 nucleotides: TGTGCCAGCAGCCTTGGGACTAGCGGGAGCGGCGAGACCCAGTACTTC.

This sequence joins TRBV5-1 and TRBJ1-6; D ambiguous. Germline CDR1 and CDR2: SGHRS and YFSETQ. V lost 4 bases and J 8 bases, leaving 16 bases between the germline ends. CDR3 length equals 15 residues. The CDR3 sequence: CASSPGVLLDSPLHF. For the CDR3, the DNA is TGCGCCAGCAGCCCCGGGGTTCTTCTGGATTCACCCCTCCACTTT. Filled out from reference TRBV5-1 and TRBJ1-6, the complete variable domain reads KAGVTQTPRYLIKTRGQQVTLSCSPISGHRSVSWYQQTPGQGLQFLFEYFSETQRNKGNFPGRFSGRQFSNSRSEMNVSTLELGDSALYLCASSPGVLLDSPLHFGNGTRLTVT.

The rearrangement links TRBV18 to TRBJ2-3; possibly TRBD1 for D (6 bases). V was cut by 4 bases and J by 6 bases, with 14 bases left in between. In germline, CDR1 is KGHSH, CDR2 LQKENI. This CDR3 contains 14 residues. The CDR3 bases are TGTGCCAGCTCACTGGACCAGGGGCGGGATACGCAGTATTTT. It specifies CASSLDQGRDTQYF.

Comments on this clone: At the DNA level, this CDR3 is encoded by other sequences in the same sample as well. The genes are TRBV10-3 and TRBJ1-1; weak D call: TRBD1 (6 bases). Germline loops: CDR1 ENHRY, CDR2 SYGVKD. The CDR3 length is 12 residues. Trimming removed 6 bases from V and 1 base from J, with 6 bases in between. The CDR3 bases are TGTGCCATCAGAGGGGGGAACACTGAAGCTTTCTTT. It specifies CAIRGGNTEAFF.

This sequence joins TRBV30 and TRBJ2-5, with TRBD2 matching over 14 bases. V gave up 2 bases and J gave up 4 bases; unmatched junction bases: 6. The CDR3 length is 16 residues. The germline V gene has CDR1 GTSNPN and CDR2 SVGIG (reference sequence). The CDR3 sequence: CAWSRGLAGVGETQYF. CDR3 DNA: TGTGCCTGGAGTAGGGGACTAGCGGGAGTTGGAGAGACCCAGTACTTC.

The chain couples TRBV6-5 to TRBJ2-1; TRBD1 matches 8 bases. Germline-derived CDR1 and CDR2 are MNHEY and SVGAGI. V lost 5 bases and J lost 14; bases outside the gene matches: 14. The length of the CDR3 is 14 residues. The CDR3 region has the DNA TGTGCCAGCAGTCGCCAAGACAGGGGAGGATCCGAGTTCTTC. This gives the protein CASSRQDRGGSEFF.

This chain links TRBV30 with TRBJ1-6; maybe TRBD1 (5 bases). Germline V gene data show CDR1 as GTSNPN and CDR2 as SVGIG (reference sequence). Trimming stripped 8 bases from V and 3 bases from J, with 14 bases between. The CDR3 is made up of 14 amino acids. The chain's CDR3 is CAGRWDVYNSPLHF. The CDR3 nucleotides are TGTGCCGGCCGTTGGGACGTCTATAATTCACCCCTCCACTTT.

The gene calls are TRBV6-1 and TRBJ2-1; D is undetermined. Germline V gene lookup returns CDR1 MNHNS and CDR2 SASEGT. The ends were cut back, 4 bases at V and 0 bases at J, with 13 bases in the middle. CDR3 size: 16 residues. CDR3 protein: CASSATALGSYNEQFF. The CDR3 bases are TGTGCCAGCAGTGCGACCGCTTTAGGCTCCTACAATGAGCAGTTCTTC.

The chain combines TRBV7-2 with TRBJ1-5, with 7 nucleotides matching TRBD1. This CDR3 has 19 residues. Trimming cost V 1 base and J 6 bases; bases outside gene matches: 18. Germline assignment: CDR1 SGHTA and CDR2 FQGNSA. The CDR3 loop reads CASSLEFKGGTVSPQPQHF. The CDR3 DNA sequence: TGTGCCAGCAGCTTAGAATTTAAAGGTGGGACAGTCTCTCCTCAGCCCCAGCATTTT. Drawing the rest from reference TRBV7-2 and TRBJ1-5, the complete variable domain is GAGVSQSPSNKVTEKGKDVELRCDPISGHTALYWYRQSLGQGLEFLIYFQGNSAPDKSGLPSDRFSAERTGGSVSTLTIQRTQQEDSAVYLCASSLEFKGGTVSPQPQHFGDGTRLSIL.

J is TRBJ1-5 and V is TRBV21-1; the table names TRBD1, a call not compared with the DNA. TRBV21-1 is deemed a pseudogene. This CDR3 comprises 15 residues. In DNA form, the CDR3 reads TGTGCCAGCAGCTCGCTCGTGAAGGGGAATCAGCCCCAGCATTTT. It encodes CASSSLVKGNQPQHF.

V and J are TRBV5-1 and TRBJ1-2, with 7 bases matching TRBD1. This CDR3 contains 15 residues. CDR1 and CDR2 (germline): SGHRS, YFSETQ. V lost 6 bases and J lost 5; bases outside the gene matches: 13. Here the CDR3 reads CASTGDSPGRYGYTF. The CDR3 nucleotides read TGCGCCAGCACCGGGGACAGCCCTGGGAGGTATGGCTACACCTTC.

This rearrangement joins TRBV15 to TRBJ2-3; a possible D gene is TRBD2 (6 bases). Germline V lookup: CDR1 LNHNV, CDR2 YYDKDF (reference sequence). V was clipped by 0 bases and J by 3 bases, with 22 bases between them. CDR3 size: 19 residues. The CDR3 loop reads CATSRDSPKWRDGTDTQYF. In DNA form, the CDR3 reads TGTGCCACCAGCAGAGATTCCCCTAAATGGAGGGATGGAACAGATACGCAGTATTTT.

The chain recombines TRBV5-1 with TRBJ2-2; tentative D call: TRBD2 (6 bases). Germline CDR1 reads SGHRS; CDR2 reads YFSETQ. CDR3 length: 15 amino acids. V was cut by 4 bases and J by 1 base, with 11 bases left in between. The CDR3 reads CASSRSGVNTGELFF. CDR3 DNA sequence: TGCGCCAGCAGCCGTAGCGGAGTGAACACCGGGGAGCTGTTTTTT.

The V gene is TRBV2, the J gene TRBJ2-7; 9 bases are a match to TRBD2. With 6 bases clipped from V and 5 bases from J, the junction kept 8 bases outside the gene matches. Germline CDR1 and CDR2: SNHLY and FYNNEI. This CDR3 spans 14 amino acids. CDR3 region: CASSRREGLNEQYF. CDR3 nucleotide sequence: TGTGCCAGCAGCCGGCGGGAGGGCCTGAACGAGCAGTACTTC.

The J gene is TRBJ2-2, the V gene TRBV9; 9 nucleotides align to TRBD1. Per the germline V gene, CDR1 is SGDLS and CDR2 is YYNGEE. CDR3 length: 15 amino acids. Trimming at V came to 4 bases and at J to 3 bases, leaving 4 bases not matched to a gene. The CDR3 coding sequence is TGTGCCAGCAGCCTGCGGACAGGGGACACCGGGGAGCTGTTTTTT. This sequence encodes CASSLRTGDTGELFF.

The CDR3 bases are TGTGCCAGCAGCTCGGGACAGGGACGGGATAATTCACCCCTCCACTTT. Translation gives CASSSGQGRDNSPLHF. The rearrangement uses TRBV5-6 and TRBJ1-6; 9 nucleotides agree with TRBD1. V lost 3 bases, J lost 5 bases, and 6 bases stayed unmatched. This CDR3 region has 16 residues. Looked up from germline, CDR1 is SGHDT and CDR2 is YYEEEE.

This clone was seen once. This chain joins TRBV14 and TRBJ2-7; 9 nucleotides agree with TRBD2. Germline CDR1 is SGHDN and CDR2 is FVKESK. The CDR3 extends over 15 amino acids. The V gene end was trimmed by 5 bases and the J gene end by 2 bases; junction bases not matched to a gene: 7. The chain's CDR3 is CASSVIAGAAYEQYF. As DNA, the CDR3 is TGTGCCAGCAGCGTTATAGCGGGAGCCGCCTACGAGCAGTACTTC. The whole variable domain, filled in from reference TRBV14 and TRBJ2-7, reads EAGVTQFPSHSVIEKGQTVTLRCDPISGHDNLYWYRRVMGKEIKFLLHFVKESKQDESGMPNNRFLAERTGGTYSTLKVQPAELEDSGVYFCASSVIAGAAYEQYFGPGTRLTVT.

CDR3 protein: CASTARLNTEAFF. In nucleotides, the CDR3 is TGTGCCAGCACTGCTAGATTGAACACTGAAGCTTTCTTT. This rearrangement joins TRBV2 to TRBJ1-1, with D unresolved. Germline CDR1 and CDR2: SNHLY and FYNNEI. The CDR3 consists of 13 residues. The germline V and J ends were trimmed by 7 bases and 0 bases, with 9 bases remaining between them.

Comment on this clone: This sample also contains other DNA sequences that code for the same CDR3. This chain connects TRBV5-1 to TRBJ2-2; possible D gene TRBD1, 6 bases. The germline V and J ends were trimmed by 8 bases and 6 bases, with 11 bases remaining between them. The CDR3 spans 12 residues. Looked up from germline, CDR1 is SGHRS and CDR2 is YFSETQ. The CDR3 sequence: CASTRGAGELFF. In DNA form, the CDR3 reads TGCGCCAGTACCAGGGGTGCCGGGGAGCTGTTTTTT.

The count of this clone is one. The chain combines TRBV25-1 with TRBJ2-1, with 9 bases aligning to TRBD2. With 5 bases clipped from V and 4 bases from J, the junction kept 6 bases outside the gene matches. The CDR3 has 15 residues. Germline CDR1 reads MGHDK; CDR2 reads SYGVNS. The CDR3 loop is CASSTAGGPYNEQFF. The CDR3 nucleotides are TGTGCCAGCAGTACAGCGGGAGGCCCTTACAATGAGCAGTTCTTC.

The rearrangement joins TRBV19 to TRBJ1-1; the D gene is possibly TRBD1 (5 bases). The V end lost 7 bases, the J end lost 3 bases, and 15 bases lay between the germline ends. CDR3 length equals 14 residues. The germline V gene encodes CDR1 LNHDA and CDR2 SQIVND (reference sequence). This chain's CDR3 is CASNGGNMDTEAFF. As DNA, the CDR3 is TGTGCCAGTAATGGGGGGAATATGGACACTGAAGCTTTCTTT.

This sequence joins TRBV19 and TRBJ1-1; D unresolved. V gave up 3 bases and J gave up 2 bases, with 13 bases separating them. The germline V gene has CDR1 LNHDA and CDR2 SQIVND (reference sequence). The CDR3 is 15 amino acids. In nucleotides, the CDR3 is TGTGCCAGTAGTATTGTGGCAGGTGCTAACACTGAAGCTTTCTTT. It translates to CASSIVAGANTEAFF.